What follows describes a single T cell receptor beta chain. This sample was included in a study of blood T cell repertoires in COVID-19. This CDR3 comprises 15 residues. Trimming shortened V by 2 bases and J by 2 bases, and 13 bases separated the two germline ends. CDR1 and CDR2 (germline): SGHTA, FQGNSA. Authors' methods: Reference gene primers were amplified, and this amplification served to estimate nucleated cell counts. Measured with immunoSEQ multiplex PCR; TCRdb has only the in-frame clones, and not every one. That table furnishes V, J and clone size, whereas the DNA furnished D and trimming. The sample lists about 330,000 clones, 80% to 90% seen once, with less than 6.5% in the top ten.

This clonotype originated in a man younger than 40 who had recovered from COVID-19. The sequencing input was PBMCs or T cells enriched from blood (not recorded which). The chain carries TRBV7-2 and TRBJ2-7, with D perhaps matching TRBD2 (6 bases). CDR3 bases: TGTGCCAGCAGCTTATATGGTGGGGAGGCCTACGAGCAGTACTTC. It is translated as CASSLYGGEAYEQYF.